Each of the 32 T cell receptor beta chains below was sequenced from the same sample in a study of blood T cell repertoires in COVID-19. The method was immunoSEQ multiplex PCR; TCRdb's version includes in-frame clones alone and lacks a portion of them. The data show over 200,000 clones, with 65% to 85% seen just once and approximately 6.2% held by the top ten. Sequenced: PBMCs or T cells enriched from blood (not recorded which). The receptors here all came from a woman aged 40 to 55 who had recovered from COVID-19.

This clone has more than one count but fewer than ten. The chain joins TRBV10-3 to TRBJ2-7; D ambiguous. The CDR3 totals 11 residues. Deletions cut 6 bases from V and 5 bases from J, with 8 bases between. Germline CDR1 reads ENHRY; CDR2 reads SYGVKD. The CDR3 loop is CAISEINEQYF. The CDR3 nucleotides are TGTGCCATCAGCGAGATCAACGAGCAGTACTTC.

V usage is TRBV27 and J usage is TRBJ1-2; 9 bases agree with TRBD1. The J segment lost 7 bases and the V segment lost 0 bases, leaving 9 bases of the junction unmatched. Germline V lookup: CDR1 MNHEY, CDR2 SMNVEV (reference sequence). The CDR3 loop spans 16 amino acids. In DNA form, the CDR3 reads TGTGCCAGCAGTTTATCGCCGGGACAGGGTCTTTCTGGCTACACCTTC. It translates to CASSLSPGQGLSGYTF.

The rearrangement uses TRBV4-3 and TRBJ1-1, with D possibly being TRBD1 (5 bases). Germline V gene data show CDR1 as LGHNA and CDR2 as YSLEER. Trimming left V 0 bases short and J 6 bases short, with 17 bases between. This CDR3 comprises 16 residues. The CDR3 DNA follows: TGCGCCAGCAGCCAAGATGTGGCCAGTCGGGGGGCTGAAGCTTTCTTT. It is translated as CASSQDVASRGAEAFF.

The rearrangement uses TRBV2 and TRBJ1-2, with 8 bases aligning to TRBD1. The CDR3 is 14 residues long. The germline V gene has CDR1 SNHLY and CDR2 FYNNEI. The V gene end was trimmed by 4 bases and the J gene end by 4 bases; junction bases not matched to a gene: 5. CDR3 sequence reads: CASSADREVYGYTF. For the CDR3, the DNA is TGTGCCAGCAGTGCGGACAGGGAGGTCTATGGCTACACCTTC.

V usage is TRBV27 and J usage is TRBJ2-7, with 7 bases identical to TRBD1. The CDR3 contains 13 residues. Germline assignment: CDR1 MNHEY and CDR2 SMNVEV (reference sequence). Unmatched junction bases numbered 8, after V lost 6 bases and J lost 6 bases. Here the CDR3 DNA reads TGTGCCAGCAGACCCCGACAGGGAAGCGAGCAGTACTTC. Translation: CASRPRQGSEQYF.

This clone occurred a few times. This chain joins TRBV6-2 or TRBV6-3 and TRBJ1-1; 9 bases fit TRBD1. The CDR3 loop spans 15 amino acids. Unmatched junction bases numbered 9, after V lost 5 bases and J lost 5 bases. In germline, CDR1 is MNHEY, CDR2 SVGEGT. CDR3 in amino acids: CASSTRGTGKTEAFF. In DNA form, the CDR3 reads TGTGCCAGCAGTACCAGGGGGACAGGGAAAACTGAAGCTTTCTTT.

CDR3 nucleotides: TGTGCCAGCTCACCTGGTGGACAGGGGATTGCCGGGGAGCTGTTTTTT. This codes for CASSPGGQGIAGELFF. The V and J genes are TRBV18 and TRBJ2-2, with 9 positions matching TRBD1. The CDR3 loop spans 16 amino acids. Trimming cost V 3 bases and J 6 bases; bases outside gene matches: 8. Germline V lookup: CDR1 KGHSH, CDR2 LQKENI.

The chain carries TRBV21-1 and TRBJ1-2; TRBD1, as called in the table, went unchecked against the DNA. TRBV21-1 is a pseudogene locus. The CDR3 contains 15 residues. Written as DNA, the CDR3 is TGTGCCAGCCCACAAAGGCCCAGGGACACTCATGGCTACACCTTC. Protein: CASPQRPRDTHGYTF.

V gene TRBV7-9 combines with J gene TRBJ1-4; 7 bases are shared with TRBD1. This CDR3 spans 16 amino acids. Germline V gives CDR1 SEHNR, CDR2 FQNEAQ (reference sequence). V dropped 1 base and J dropped 5; count of bases not matched to a gene: 7. CDR3 protein: CASSLGSGQSNEKLFF. The CDR3 DNA reads TGTGCCAGCAGCTTAGGTTCGGGACAGTCGAATGAAAAACTGTTTTTT.

This clone appeared once. The V gene is TRBV11-2, the J gene TRBJ2-3; 8 nucleotides line up with TRBD2. With 1 base clipped from V and 5 bases from J, the junction kept 8 bases outside the gene matches. CDR1 and CDR2 (germline): SGHAT, FQNNGV. The CDR3 spans 16 residues. The chain's CDR3 is CASSLASGSGVDTQYF. The CDR3 coding sequence is TGTGCCAGCAGCTTAGCCAGCGGGAGTGGGGTAGATACGCAGTATTTT.

In its sample, this clone was seen once. The genes are TRBV30 and TRBJ1-6; D gene unclear. V lost 3 bases and J lost 9, with 12 bases in between. The V gene's germline CDR1 is GTSNPN and CDR2 SVGIG (reference sequence). The CDR3 is 13 residues long. The CDR3 loop reads CAWRPGEASPLHF. The CDR3 nucleotides read TGTGCCTGGAGACCCGGAGAGGCTTCACCCCTCCACTTT.

This clone was seen a handful of times. The chain links TRBV19 to TRBJ1-1; D not resolved. Germline CDR1 reads LNHDA; CDR2 reads SQIVND (reference sequence). The V end lost 6 bases, the J end lost 4 bases, and 9 bases lay between the germline ends. The CDR3 is 12 residues long. The CDR3, as DNA: TGTGCCAGTAGCCACAGACGCACTGAAGCTTTCTTT. Protein sequence: CASSHRRTEAFF.

The gene calls are TRBV2 and TRBJ1-6; no definite D call. V was cut by 1 base and J by 7 bases, with 8 bases left in between. The CDR3 is 14 residues long. Germline V gene lookup returns CDR1 SNHLY and CDR2 FYNNEI. The CDR3 loop reads CASSEDRVNSPLHF. CDR3 nucleotide sequence: TGTGCCAGCAGTGAAGACAGAGTAAATTCACCCCTCCACTTT.

This clone showed up just a few times. The chain employs TRBV2 and TRBJ2-7; D is perhaps TRBD2 (5 bases). Trimming removed 6 bases from V and 3 bases from J, with 6 bases in between. CDR3 length: 11 residues. Germline CDR1 SNHLY, CDR2 FYNNEI. The CDR3 nucleotides read TGTGCCAGCAGGACTAACTACGAGCAGTACTTC. Its protein product is CASRTNYEQYF. Full variable domain (outside the CDR3, taken from reference TRBV2 and TRBJ2-7): EPEVTQTPSHQVTQMGQEVILRCVPISNHLYFYWYRQILGQKVEFLVSFYNNEISEKSEIFDDQFSVERPDGSNFTLKIRSTKLEDSAMYFCASRTNYEQYFGPGTRLTVT.

J is TRBJ1-5 and V is TRBV19, with D possibly TRBD1 on 5 matching bases. The CDR3 is 14 residues long. Germline V CDR1 and CDR2: LNHDA, SQIVND (reference sequence). The V end lost 6 bases, the J end lost 3 bases, and 12 bases lay between the germline ends. CDR3 sequence reads: CASRPTEINQPQHF. The CDR3 DNA is TGTGCCAGTAGACCGACAGAGATCAATCAGCCCCAGCATTTT.

This clone has more than one count but fewer than ten. Other nucleotide sequences from this sample produce the same CDR3. This rearrangement joins TRBV12-3 or TRBV12-4 to TRBJ1-1; a weak D match, TRBD1 (6 bases). Trimming left V 4 bases short and J 1 base short, with 7 bases between. The CDR3 contains 13 residues. The CDR3 coding sequence is TGTGCCAGCAGTTCGACAGGGAACACTGAAGCTTTCTTT. Translation: CASSSTGNTEAFF.

The chain employs TRBV9 and TRBJ2-2; possible D gene TRBD1, 5 bases. Germline V gives CDR1 SGDLS, CDR2 YYNGEE. The CDR3 loop spans 14 amino acids. Trimming cost V 4 bases and J 6 bases, with 13 bases left between them. CDR3 sequence reads: CASSSRVGAGELFF. CDR3 coding DNA: TGTGCCAGCAGCTCCAGAGTAGGGGCCGGGGAGCTGTTTTTT.

The chain carries TRBV6-6 and TRBJ2-5, with D hard to call. The CDR3 sequence is 14 residues long. Trimming stripped 2 bases from V and 3 bases from J, with 10 bases between. Germline CDR1 MNHNY, CDR2 SVGAGI (reference sequence). CDR3: CASSYAGIKETQYF. The CDR3 DNA follows: TGTGCCAGCAGTTACGCAGGCATTAAAGAGACCCAGTACTTC.

The J gene is TRBJ1-5, the V gene TRBV29-1; 9 bases map to TRBD1. The V and J ends lost 6 bases and 5 bases, in that order; junction bases with no gene match: 5. The CDR3 is 13 amino acids. From germline, CDR1 is SQVTM and CDR2 ANQGSEA. The CDR3 sequence: CSVTTGGYQPQHF. The CDR3 nucleotides read TGCAGCGTGACGACAGGGGGTTATCAGCCCCAGCATTTT.

This clone appeared a single time. CDR3 coding DNA: TGTGCCAGCAGCTTTGCGGCCTACTCCTACAATGAGCAGTTCTTC. It is translated as CASSFAAYSYNEQFF. The chain joins TRBV7-2 to TRBJ2-1; D unresolved. The V end was cut by 3 bases, the J end by 0 bases, with 9 bases between. This CDR3 comprises 15 residues. Germline CDR1 and CDR2: SGHTA and FQGNSA.

V and J are TRBV9 and TRBJ2-2; 11 nucleotides align to TRBD2. After removal of 2 bases from V and 0 bases from J, the junction contained 3 bases not matched to a gene. The CDR3 has 17 residues. CDR1 SGDLS and CDR2 YYNGEE come from the germline V gene. CDR3 residues: CASSVPSGRTNTGELFF. For the CDR3, the DNA is TGTGCCAGCAGCGTGCCTAGCGGGAGGACGAACACCGGGGAGCTGTTTTTT.

This clone was detected only once. The V and J genes are TRBV27 and TRBJ1-2; D may be TRBD1 (5 bases). The CDR3 is 13 residues long. V shed 5 bases and J shed 5 bases, with 12 bases lying between them. The V gene's germline CDR1 is MNHEY and CDR2 SMNVEV (reference sequence). CDR3 region: CASSPGSVYGYTF. CDR3 sequence (DNA): TGTGCCAGCAGTCCAGGGTCAGTTTATGGCTACACCTTC.

The rearrangement uses TRBV7-2 and TRBJ1-2, with TRBD1 identical over 7 bases. V shed 3 bases and J 4 bases; nucleotides not matched to a gene: 5. This CDR3 region has 14 residues. Germline values: CDR1 SGHTA, CDR2 FQGNSA. The DNA of the CDR3 is TGTGCCAGCAGCTTGGCCGGGACAGTCTATGGCTACACCTTC. As protein: CASSLAGTVYGYTF.

The rearrangement joins TRBV27 to TRBJ1-1; 9 positions agree with TRBD1. The germline gives CDR1 MNHEY, CDR2 SMNVEV (reference sequence). Germline trimming cut 3 bases from V and 6 bases from J; bases unmatched to any gene: 2. The CDR3 contains 13 residues. CDR3 sequence: CASSFRTGAEAFF. CDR3 coding DNA: TGTGCCAGCAGTTTCCGGACAGGGGCTGAAGCTTTCTTT.

The chain joins TRBV7-2 to TRBJ1-3; no clear D. Germline assignment: CDR1 SGHTA and CDR2 FQGNSA. V lost 1 base and J 6 bases, leaving 16 bases between the germline ends. The CDR3 runs to 16 residues. In nucleotides, the CDR3 is TGTGCCAGCAGCTTAGGGGCGGGGTATACGGAAAACACCATATATTTT. Translation: CASSLGAGYTENTIYF.

The chain uses TRBV19 and TRBJ1-2; 8 bases are shared with TRBD1. V gave up 5 bases and J gave up 3 bases; unmatched junction bases: 8. Germline lookup yields CDR1 LNHDA and CDR2 SQIVND (reference sequence). This CDR3 comprises 15 residues. CDR3 coding DNA: TGTGCCAGTAGTGTATCAGGGGGCGGCGACTATGGCTACACCTTC. The encoded protein is CASSVSGGGDYGYTF.

This chain uses TRBV18 with TRBJ2-7; 7 bases fit TRBD2. Germline trimming cut 3 bases from V and 5 bases from J; bases unmatched to any gene: 7. The germline gives CDR1 KGHSH, CDR2 LQKENI. The CDR3 runs 14 residues. CDR3 DNA: TGTGCCAGCTCACCTCAGGTACTAGCGAACGAGCAGTACTTC. Translated, it gives CASSPQVLANEQYF.

As concerns this clone: A much larger clone lies a single base off, so this may be a read error. J is TRBJ2-5 and V is TRBV7-9, with 12 bases lining up with TRBD2. The CDR3 runs 15 residues. Germline-derived CDR1 and CDR2 are SEHNR and FQNEAQ (reference sequence). V trimming: 6 bases; J trimming: 5 bases; junction bases outside the gene matches: 7. The CDR3 region is CASSASGRAGETQYF. The CDR3 nucleotides are TGTGCCAGCAGTGCTAGCGGGAGGGCCGGCGAGACCCAGTACTTC.

On this clone: The same CDR3 also results from other DNA sequences found in this sample. The rearrangement links TRBV12-3 or TRBV12-4 to TRBJ1-2; maybe TRBD1 (6 bases). Trimming took 6 bases from V and 2 from J, leaving 10 bases between them. The CDR3 contains 13 residues. The DNA of the CDR3 is TGTGCCAGCAGGCCAGGACAGAACTATGGCTACACCTTC. This translates into CASRPGQNYGYTF.

V is TRBV9 and J is TRBJ1-4; maybe TRBD1 (5 bases). Trimming cost V 7 bases and J 10 bases, with 14 bases left between them. The CDR3 length is 12 residues. The germline CDR1 and CDR2 sequences are SGDLS and YYNGEE. CDR3 residues: CASGNGGGKLFF. In DNA form, the CDR3 reads TGTGCCAGCGGGAACGGGGGAGGAAAACTGTTTTTT. Supplemented by reference TRBV9 and TRBJ1-4, the full variable domain reads DSGVTQTPKHLITATGQRVTLRCSPRSGDLSVYWYQQSLDQGLQFLIQYYNGEERAKGNILERFSAQQFPDLHSELNLSSLELGDSALYFCASGNGGGKLFFGSGTQLSVL.

The rearrangement uses TRBV7-9 and TRBJ2-5, with D possibly TRBD1 on 7 matching bases. Trimming removed 2 bases from V and 2 bases from J, with 18 bases in between. This CDR3 contains 17 residues. Germline CDR1 reads SEHNR; CDR2 reads FQNEAQ (reference sequence). CDR3 sequence: CASSLSQGGTHQETQYF. The CDR3 bases are TGTGCCAGCAGCTTATCGCAGGGGGGTACCCATCAAGAGACCCAGTACTTC. The full variable domain, with the rest looked up from reference TRBV7-9 and TRBJ2-5, is DTGVSQNPRHKITKRGQNVTFRCDPISEHNRLYWYRQTLGQGPEFLTYFQNEAQLEKSRLLSDRFSAERPKGSFSTLEIQRTEQGDSAMYLCASSLSQGGTHQETQYFGPGTRLLVL.

The J gene is TRBJ1-5, the V gene TRBV20-1, with TRBD1 identical over 8 bases. CDR1 and CDR2 from the germline V gene are DFQATT and SNEGSKA (reference sequence). Germline trimming cut 3 bases from V and 5 bases from J; bases unmatched to any gene: 6. This CDR3 comprises 14 residues. The CDR3 sequence is CSASGQGSDQPQHF. CDR3 DNA sequence: TGCAGTGCTAGTGGACAGGGCAGCGATCAGCCCCAGCATTTT.